Presented here are 9 T cell receptor beta chains from one specimen sequenced in a study of T cell changes during pregnancy in multiple sclerosis. Here immunoSEQ multiplex PCR was the method, and the copy in TCRdb shows in-frame clones only, minus some. This table has 45,000 or so clones, around nine tenths appearing once. The sample here was CD8+ T cells from peripheral blood mononuclear cells, taken after pregnancy. These receptors came from a female donor in good health, enrolled as a control in a pregnancy study.

The chain couples TRBV10-3 to TRBJ1-1, with unresolved D. The germline V and J ends were trimmed by 4 bases and 1 base, with 10 bases remaining between them. The germline gives CDR1 ENHRY, CDR2 SYGVKD. The CDR3 is made up of 14 amino acids. The CDR3 region is CAISAGTENTEAFF. In DNA form, the CDR3 reads TGTGCCATCAGTGCAGGCACGGAGAACACTGAAGCTTTCTTT.

The rearrangement uses TRBV2 and TRBJ2-4, with 7 bases matching TRBD1. Germline V gives CDR1 SNHLY, CDR2 FYNNEI. V was pared by 11 bases and J by 4 bases, with 8 bases of the junction left unmatched. CDR3 size: 13 residues. CDR3 amino acids: CAGGTARKNIQYF. The CDR3 nucleotides are TGTGCCGGTGGGACAGCTAGAAAAAACATTCAGTACTTC.

The chain uses TRBV2 and TRBJ1-2, with D maybe TRBD1 (5 bases). Germline V gene sequence: CDR1 SNHLY, CDR2 FYNNEI. The CDR3 length is 15 residues. V was shortened by 6 bases and J by 7 bases, with 21 bases between the two germline ends. CDR3 residues: CASSPQVPDGVGYTF. The CDR3 nucleotides read TGTGCCAGCAGCCCACAGGTCCCAGATGGAGTTGGCTACACCTTC. The complete variable domain, with remaining parts taken from reference TRBV2 and TRBJ1-2, reads EPEVTQTPSHQVTQMGQEVILRCVPISNHLYFYWYRQILGQKVEFLVSFYNNEISEKSEIFDDQFSVERPDGSNFTLKIRSTKLEDSAMYFCASSPQVPDGVGYTFGSGTRLTVV.

The chain has TRBV4-1 and TRBJ2-3; possible D gene TRBD2, 6 bases. The CDR3 is 18 amino acids. Trimming left V 4 bases short and J 0 bases short, with 20 bases between. Germline-derived CDR1 and CDR2 are MGHRA and YSYEKL. CDR3 DNA: TGCGCCAGCAGCCCCTACTCCGGGACTCGCTCCAGCACAGATACGCAGTATTTT. Its translation is CASSPYSGTRSSTDTQYF.

Here the CDR3 DNA reads TGTGCCAGCAGCTTGGACCGGGACAGGGGACTGAAAGTAAACTACGAGCAGTACTTC. Protein sequence: CASSLDRDRGLKVNYEQYF. The V call is TRBV11-1, the J call TRBJ2-7; 10 bases are shared with TRBD1. The CDR3 consists of 19 residues. CDR1 and CDR2 (germline): SGHAT, FQDESV (reference sequence). V gave up 3 bases and J gave up 3 bases; unmatched junction bases: 17.

The rearrangement uses TRBV6-5 and TRBJ2-3, with 13 bases aligning to TRBD2. Germline V gene lookup returns CDR1 MNHEY and CDR2 SVGAGI. Germline trimming cut 4 bases from V and 4 bases from J; bases unmatched to any gene: 2. This CDR3 region has 15 residues. The DNA for the CDR3 is TGTGCCAGCAGTTGGACTAGCGGGGGACCAGATACGCAGTATTTT. Residues: CASSWTSGGPDTQYF.

This clone was picked up one time. The chain is built from TRBV27 and TRBJ1-1, with a possible D match to TRBD1 (5 bases). The V and J ends lost 2 bases and 5 bases respectively, with 12 bases between them. Germline loops: CDR1 MNHEY, CDR2 SMNVEV (reference sequence). This CDR3 has 14 residues. The CDR3 loop is CASSLGAGGTEAFF. In nucleotides, the CDR3 is TGTGCCAGCAGTTTAGGGGCGGGGGGAACTGAAGCTTTCTTT.

This chain links TRBV11-2 with TRBJ1-5; 7 nucleotides align to TRBD1. Per the germline V gene, CDR1 is SGHAT and CDR2 is FQNNGV. This CDR3 has 15 residues. Trimming cost V 2 bases and J 4 bases; bases outside gene matches: 5. CDR3 sequence: CASSLKGALNQPQHF. The CDR3 DNA sequence: TGTGCCAGCAGCTTAAAGGGGGCTCTGAATCAGCCCCAGCATTTT.

This clone was counted once. This chain connects TRBV5-4 to TRBJ2-7; 8 bases map to TRBD1. After removal of 5 bases from V and 2 bases from J, the junction contained 3 bases not matched to a gene. Looked up from germline, CDR1 is SGHNT and CDR2 is YYREEE (reference sequence). This CDR3 comprises 13 residues. For the CDR3, the DNA is TGTGCCAGCAGACGGACAGGGACCTACGAGCAGTACTTC. Translated, it gives CASRRTGTYEQYF.